Sequencing of this T cell receptor beta chain was carried out in a study of early T cells in non-severe SARS-CoV-2 infection. Study-level findings and limits: VDJdb matching, biased toward anti-spike CD8 responses, missed private and CD4 specificities.

This CDR3 has 13 amino acids. V was pared by 3 bases and J by 7 bases, with 13 bases between. CDR1 and CDR2 from the germline V gene are SEHNR and FQNEAQ (reference sequence). Unique molecular identifiers were attached to individual cDNA molecules. One entry per CDR3 protein results from TCRdb running MiXCR on the 5' RACE reads. The repertoire holds tens of thousands of distinct CDR3 sequences, with 4.1% as singletons. The table lists this clonotype with many counts. Its antigen is not identified. The rearrangement joins TRBV7-9 to TRBJ2-7; D may be TRBD1 or TRBD2 (5 bases each). Material for sequencing was whole blood. The sequence came from an adult who was a healthcare worker with PCR-confirmed SARS-CoV-2 infection or an uninfected control (not recorded which). The CDR3 here is CASSFGREREQYF. The CDR3, as DNA: TGTGCCAGCAGCTTCGGCAGGGAGAGAGAGCAGTACTTC.